The rows below give T cell receptor beta chains drawn from one sample of a study of beta chain features in type 1 diabetes. Generated by immunoSEQ multiplex PCR, the TCRdb table keeps only in-frame clones and is missing some. The sample has roughly 150,000 clones; approximately 8.1% are singletons. Sequencing was carried out using central memory CD4+ T cells from blood. These receptors were taken from a woman aged 35 to 49 with type 1 diabetes. The CDR3 runs from the conserved cysteine through the conserved F or W. Each record gives: clone size, J gene, D gene, V gene, CDR3 protein, CDR3 DNA. A D gene is named only where the DNA matches it firmly. Expanded clones are given a class, and other clones once, few, many or no size at all.

>few|TRBJ2-5|-|TRBV13
CASSLQETQYF
TGTGCCAGCAGCCTACAAGAGACCCAGTACTTC
>-|TRBJ2-5|TRBD1|TRBV4-3
CASSQGYRDRGGETQYF
TGCGCCAGCAGCCAAGGATACCGGGACAGGGGAGGAGAGACCCAGTACTTC
>-|TRBJ1-2|-|TRBV7-2
CASSLAGANGYTF
TGTGCCAGCAGCTTAGCAGGGGCGAATGGCTACACCTTC
>-|TRBJ1-1|-|TRBV5-6
CASSFRDMNTEAFF
TGTGCCAGCAGCTTCAGGGACATGAACACTGAAGCTTTCTTT
>few|TRBJ1-5|-|TRBV5-1
CASSPTTGNQPQHF
TGCGCCAGCAGCCCAACGACAGGCAATCAGCCCCAGCATTTT
>few|TRBJ1-5|-|TRBV25-1
CASGETSSNQPQHF
TGTGCCAGCGGTGAAACCAGTAGCAATCAGCCCCAGCATTTT
>few|TRBJ1-1|-|TRBV7-2
CASRVRTEAFF
TGTGCCAGCAGGGTCAGGACTGAAGCTTTCTTT
>few|TRBJ2-7|TRBD2|TRBV11-2
CASSSGTSGSPYEQYF
TGTGCCAGCAGCTCCGGGACTAGCGGGTCCCCCTACGAGCAGTACTTC
>few|TRBJ1-1|-|TRBV6-5
CASRTGLLRAEAFF
TGTGCCAGCAGGACGGGCCTACTGAGGGCTGAAGCTTTCTTT
>few|TRBJ2-2|-|TRBV9
CASSVGGFGELFF
TGTGCCAGCAGCGTAGGAGGGTTCGGGGAGCTGTTTTTT
>few|TRBJ1-1|-|TRBV7-2
CASSLGTVKAFF
TGTGCCAGCAGCTTAGGGACAGTGAAAGCTTTCTTT
>few|TRBJ2-2|-|TRBV7-7
CASSLGTTNTGELFF
TGTGCCAGCAGCTTAGGGACAACGAACACCGGGGAGCTGTTTTTT
>many|TRBJ1-6|TRBD1|TRBV4-3
CASSQVHGTASPLHF
TGCGCCAGCAGCCAAGTTCATGGGACAGCATCACCCCTCCACTTT
>few|TRBJ2-7|TRBD1|TRBV28
CASSRYNIRDRVTYEQYF
TGTGCCAGCAGTCGATACAATATCCGGGACAGGGTAACCTACGAGCAGTACTTC
>-|TRBJ2-3|TRBD1|TRBV5-1
CASYRTGKLATGTDTQYF
TGCGCCAGCTACAGGACAGGGAAATTGGCCACGGGAACAGATACGCAGTATTTT
>-|TRBJ1-2|-|TRBV18
CASSPTGLDYGYTF
TGTGCCAGCTCACCAACGGGATTGGACTATGGCTACACCTTC